A single sample gave rise to the 24 T cell receptor beta chains below, sequenced in a study of shared clonotypes between healthy human individuals. Measured with immunoSEQ multiplex PCR; TCRdb has only the in-frame clones, and not every one. The profile shows fewer than 1.8 million clones, approximately 98.5% of them singletons. The specimen sequenced was naive CD4+ T cells sorted from blood. Subset in this sample: CD45RA+ positively selected. All receptors derive from a man younger than 45 in good health.

CDR3: CASSSTGTGNQKAFF. DNA for the CDR3: TGTGCCAGCAGTTCAACCGGGACAGGGAACCAGAAAGCTTTCTTT. The J gene is TRBJ1-1, the V gene TRBV6-5, with TRBD1 matching over 9 bases. V lost 4 bases and J lost 9; bases outside the gene matches: 12. The length of the CDR3 is 15 residues. Germline CDR1 is MNHEY and CDR2 is SVGAGI.

The chain combines TRBV5-1 with TRBJ2-1, with TRBD2 identical over 8 bases. Germline V lookup: CDR1 SGHRS, CDR2 YFSETQ. CDR3 length: 15 amino acids. V was pared by 1 base and J by 15 bases, with 15 bases of the junction left unmatched. The CDR3 reads CASSLSARAGEGPFF. The CDR3 DNA follows: TGCGCCAGCAGCTTGAGTGCGCGAGCGGGAGAAGGTCCGTTCTTC.

V is TRBV13 and J is TRBJ1-2; perhaps TRBD1 as D (5 bases). The CDR3 extends over 14 amino acids. Trimming stripped 2 bases from V and 8 bases from J, with 15 bases between. Germline V gives CDR1 PRHDT, CDR2 FYEKMQ (reference sequence). The CDR3 region is CASSLIRAVDGYTF. CDR3 bases: TGTGCCAGCAGCTTAATCAGGGCGGTGGACGGCTACACCTTC.

This clone was seen once. The rearrangement links TRBV18 to TRBJ2-1, with TRBD2 matching over 11 bases. V was pared by 3 bases and J by 5 bases, with 9 bases of the junction left unmatched. CDR1 is KGHSH, CDR2 LQKENI, per germline. This CDR3 spans 17 amino acids. CDR3 region: CASSPTGLAGGNNEQFF. In nucleotides, the CDR3 is TGTGCCAGCTCACCGACCGGGCTAGCGGGAGGAAACAATGAGCAGTTCTTC.

The chain combines TRBV6-4 with TRBJ2-3; possibly TRBD2 for D (6 bases). Germline assignment: CDR1 MRHNA and CDR2 SNTAGT. The CDR3 consists of 14 residues. V was clipped by 3 bases and J by 0 bases, with 7 bases between them. DNA of the CDR3: TGTGCCAGCAGTGAGGGGACTAGCACAGATACGCAGTATTTT. Its translation is CASSEGTSTDTQYF.

The chain joins TRBV6-1 to TRBJ2-1, with 10 positions matching TRBD1. Per germline, CDR1 MNHNS and CDR2 SASEGT. Losses at the gene ends were 10 bases for V and 2 bases for J; bases not matched to a gene: 8. The CDR3 is made up of 15 amino acids. The CDR3 region has the DNA TGTGCCACCGGCGATGGGACAGGGGCCTACAATGAGCAGTTCTTC. This gives the protein CATGDGTGAYNEQFF.

The chain carries TRBV7-6 and TRBJ1-1, with D perhaps matching TRBD1 (5 bases). Trimming shortened V by 5 bases and J by 1 base, and 8 bases separated the two germline ends. CDR3 length: 13 amino acids. Per germline, CDR1 SGHVS and CDR2 FNYEAQ. This chain's CDR3 is CASSPTGNTEAFF. The CDR3 DNA follows: TGTGCCAGCAGCCCTACAGGGAACACTGAAGCTTTCTTT. Drawing the rest from reference TRBV7-6 and TRBJ1-1, the complete variable domain is GAGVSQSPRYKVTKRGQDVALRCDPISGHVSLYWYRQALGQGPEFLTYFNYEAQQDKSGLPNDRFSAERPEGSISTLTIQRTEQRDSAMYRCASSPTGNTEAFFGQGTRLTVV.

This chain joins TRBV6-5 and TRBJ2-7; perhaps D is TRBD1 or TRBD2 (5 bases each). From germline, CDR1 is MNHEY and CDR2 SVGAGI. The V end was cut by 5 bases, the J end by 5 bases, with 13 bases between. CDR3 length equals 13 residues. The CDR3 DNA reads TGTGCCAGCAGTGAGTTGGTGGGGGACGAGCAGTACTTC. It encodes CASSELVGDEQYF.

This clone showed up just once. The rearrangement uses TRBV7-9 and TRBJ1-1; TRBD1 is a possible D gene (5 bases). This CDR3 region has 16 residues. V gave up 5 bases and J gave up 1 base, with 17 bases separating them. Germline CDR1 reads SEHNR; CDR2 reads FQNEAQ (reference sequence). CDR3 amino acids: CASSQSGGRSNTEAFF. CDR3 nucleotide sequence: TGTGCCAGCAGCCAATCTGGGGGTCGATCGAACACTGAAGCTTTCTTT.

The chain links TRBV11-2 to TRBJ2-5; TRBD1 aligns across 7 bases. CDR3 length: 17 residues. CDR1 is SGHAT, CDR2 FQNNGV, per germline. J was trimmed by 7 bases and V by 4 bases; bases with no gene match: 18. The CDR3 coding sequence is TGTGCCAGCAGCTCAAAAACAGGGACAGCTAAAAATGTGACCCAGTACTTC. It codes for CASSSKTGTAKNVTQYF.

The rearrangement joins TRBV27 to TRBJ2-1; D is unresolved. V was pared by 2 bases and J by 6 bases, with 5 bases between. Looked up from germline, CDR1 is MNHEY and CDR2 is SMNVEV (reference sequence). The CDR3 length is 12 residues. In DNA form, the CDR3 reads TGTGCCAGCAGTTTAACGGGCAATGAGCAGTTCTTC. Protein product: CASSLTGNEQFF.

The chain is built from TRBV7-2 and TRBJ2-1; TRBD1 aligns across 11 bases. The CDR3 has 15 amino acids. Looked up from germline, CDR1 is SGHTA and CDR2 is FQGNSA. V trimming: 5 bases; J trimming: 7 bases; junction bases outside the gene matches: 7. DNA for the CDR3: TGTGCCAGCAGCCAAGGACAGGGGGCGCTGAATGAGCAGTTCTTC. As protein: CASSQGQGALNEQFF.

The gene calls are TRBV29-1 and TRBJ1-1, with a tentative D call TRBD1 (5 bases). The germline gives CDR1 SQVTM, CDR2 ANQGSEA. V was trimmed by 1 base and J by 1 base, leaving 7 bases between them. The CDR3 runs to 13 residues. CDR3 residues: CSVEVGTNTEAFF. The CDR3 bases are TGCAGCGTTGAAGTCGGGACGAACACTGAAGCTTTCTTT.

The rearrangement joins TRBV18 to TRBJ1-5, with TRBD1 matching 7 bases. Germline assignment: CDR1 KGHSH and CDR2 LQKENI. V lost 2 bases, J lost 5 bases, and 3 bases stayed unmatched. The CDR3 runs 14 residues. Here the CDR3 reads CASSPWDSDQPQHF. CDR3 nucleotide sequence: TGTGCCAGCTCACCATGGGACAGTGATCAGCCCCAGCATTTT.

The chain employs TRBV7-9 and TRBJ2-7; 7 bases are shared with TRBD2. This CDR3 spans 14 amino acids. Germline V gene data show CDR1 as SEHNR and CDR2 as FQNEAQ (reference sequence). V shed 5 bases and J 5 bases; nucleotides not matched to a gene: 9. CDR3 bases: TGTGCCAGCAGCCCGTGGACTAGAAGCCACGAGCAGTACTTC. It encodes CASSPWTRSHEQYF.

V usage is TRBV18 and J usage is TRBJ1-5; possible D gene TRBD1, 6 bases. V was trimmed by 8 bases and J by 1 base, leaving 12 bases between them. The CDR3 length is 14 residues. The V gene's germline CDR1 is KGHSH and CDR2 LQKENI. The CDR3 here is CASAQGMSNQPQHF. The CDR3 DNA reads as TGTGCCAGCGCCCAGGGGATGAGCAATCAGCCCCAGCATTTT.

V gene TRBV27 combines with J gene TRBJ2-1; 9 bases line up with TRBD2. This CDR3 comprises 15 residues. Trimming at V came to 8 bases and at J to 7 bases, leaving 12 bases not matched to a gene. In germline, CDR1 is MNHEY, CDR2 SMNVEV (reference sequence). Here the CDR3 reads CASQIAGELGNEQFF. The CDR3 DNA follows: TGTGCCAGCCAGATAGCGGGAGAGCTCGGAAATGAGCAGTTCTTC.

The gene calls are TRBV10-3 and TRBJ1-5, with 10 bases aligning to TRBD1. This CDR3 has 15 residues. CDR1 and CDR2 from the germline V gene are ENHRY and SYGVKD. V gave up 10 bases and J gave up 3 bases; unmatched junction bases: 9. In DNA form, the CDR3 reads TGTGCCACCCATGGGGACAGGGGTAACAATCAGCCCCAGCATTTT. As protein: CATHGDRGNNQPQHF.

The rearrangement uses TRBV10-3 and TRBJ1-1; D is unresolved. Trimming removed 7 bases from V and 4 bases from J, with 10 bases in between. This CDR3 has 12 residues. Looked up from germline, CDR1 is ENHRY and CDR2 is SYGVKD. This CDR3 reads CAITALSTEAFF. DNA for the CDR3: TGTGCCATCACGGCGCTTTCCACTGAAGCTTTCTTT.

V and J are TRBV6-5 and TRBJ1-1; D unresolved. Trimming cost V 0 bases and J 1 base, with 6 bases left between them. This CDR3 spans 14 amino acids. In germline, CDR1 is MNHEY, CDR2 SVGAGI. CDR3 loop: CASSYSGKNTEAFF. As DNA, the CDR3 is TGTGCCAGCAGTTACTCCGGGAAGAACACTGAAGCTTTCTTT.

This clone occurred once. The V and J genes are TRBV19 and TRBJ2-3, with D tentatively TRBD2 (6 bases). V was clipped by 4 bases and J by 2 bases, with 19 bases between them. CDR1 is LNHDA and CDR2 is SQIVND in the germline V gene (reference sequence). There are 17 residues in the CDR3. CDR3 in DNA: TGTGCCAGTAGTAGGGTAATAGCGGCTCCTTCCACAGATACGCAGTATTTT. This encodes CASSRVIAAPSTDTQYF.

The V gene is TRBV10-2, the J gene TRBJ1-5, with D possibly TRBD1 on 5 matching bases. This CDR3 has 16 residues. Germline V gives CDR1 WSHSY, CDR2 SAAADI. Trimming pared 4 bases from V and 9 bases from J, leaving 22 bases between. The CDR3 DNA is TGCGCCAGCAGTGTGGTGCTTGGCTCCAACGGGGGGCCCCAGCATTTT. As protein: CASSVVLGSNGGPQHF.

Comment on this clone: The junction does not match germline at one end; this may be a read error. The chain employs TRBV7-7 and TRBJ2-7; D ambiguous. CDR1 is SSHAT, CDR2 FNYEAQ, per germline (reference sequence). The CDR3 sequence is 21 residues long. In DNA, the CDR3 is TGTGCTAGCAGCTCTATTGACTCTACCTCATTGCCAGGTACGCCAACCTACGAGCAGTACTTC. Its translation: CASSSIDSTSLPGTPTYEQYF.

CDR3 protein: CASSGGRGEQPQHF. DNA for the CDR3: TGTGCCAGCAGTGGCGGCAGGGGAGAGCAGCCCCAGCATTTT. The rearrangement joins TRBV2 to TRBJ1-5, with D perhaps matching TRBD1 (6 bases). Trimming shortened V by 4 bases and J by 7 bases, and 14 bases separated the two germline ends. This CDR3 contains 14 residues. Germline CDR1 SNHLY, CDR2 FYNNEI.